What follows are 2 T cell receptor beta chains derived from one specimen sequenced in a study of T cell responses to AZD1222 COVID-19 vaccine. This table comes from immunoSEQ multiplex PCR, and its TCRdb copy is limited to in-frame clones, with some not included. The table shows roughly 120,000 clones, with roughly nine tenths occurring only once. The starting material was peripheral blood, obtained on day 0 of AZD1222 vaccination. The receptors come from an adult in good health.

The DNA for the CDR3 is TGTGCCACCAGCTGGGGGCTGGAGACCCAGTACTTC. Encoded protein: CATSWGLETQYF. The chain combines TRBV15 with TRBJ2-5; possibly TRBD1 for D (6 bases). Germline V gene sequence: CDR1 LNHNV, CDR2 YYDKDF (reference sequence). The CDR3 is 12 amino acids. V was pared by 5 bases and J by 5 bases, with 9 bases between.

The chain's CDR3 is CASSVGGEWAKNIQYF. The CDR3 region has the DNA TGTGCCAGCAGCGTGGGCGGAGAATGGGCCAAAAACATTCAGTACTTC. This chain connects TRBV9 to TRBJ2-4; D not certain. The CDR3 loop spans 16 amino acids. V lost 2 bases, J lost 1 base, and 13 bases lay in between. Germline V gives CDR1 SGDLS, CDR2 YYNGEE.